Each of the 6 T cell receptor beta chains below was sequenced from the same sample in a study of T cell changes during pregnancy in multiple sclerosis. TCRdb's copy holds only in-frame clones and misses some; the assay was immunoSEQ multiplex PCR. The repertoire includes tens of thousands of clones, roughly 89% of them detected once, and approximately 1.1% sits in the top ten. The sample was CD4+ T cells from peripheral blood mononuclear cells, taken in the first trimester of pregnancy. The receptor set was obtained from a female donor with multiple sclerosis, enrolled in a pregnancy study.

This clone was recorded once. J is TRBJ2-7 and V is TRBV7-7; 7 nucleotides agree with TRBD2. The V gene end was trimmed by 5 bases and the J gene end by 2 bases; junction bases not matched to a gene: 9. Germline V CDR1 and CDR2: SSHAT, FNYEAQ (reference sequence). This CDR3 is built from 15 residues. The CDR3 bases are TGTGCCAGCAGCCCGGGGAGCGGGACCACCTACGAGCAGTACTTC. It specifies CASSPGSGTTYEQYF.

The genes are TRBV7-9 and TRBJ2-2; 10 bases fit TRBD2. J was trimmed by 6 bases and V by 5 bases; bases with no gene match: 6. Germline-derived CDR1 and CDR2 are SEHNR and FQNEAQ (reference sequence). This CDR3 is built from 15 residues. This CDR3 reads CASSTGLASAGELFF. CDR3 coding DNA: TGTGCCAGCAGCACGGGACTAGCGAGCGCCGGGGAGCTGTTTTTT.

The CDR3 here is CAISAADSTTNEKLFF. The CDR3 nucleotides are TGTGCCATCAGTGCGGCAGACAGTACAACTAATGAAAAACTGTTTTTT. The chain recombines TRBV10-3 with TRBJ1-4, with a tentative D call TRBD1 (5 bases). V lost 4 bases, J lost 0 bases, and 12 bases lay in between. Germline loops: CDR1 ENHRY, CDR2 SYGVKD. The CDR3 runs 16 residues.

This chain links TRBV30 with TRBJ2-5; D may be TRBD2 (6 bases). Germline-derived CDR1 and CDR2 are GTSNPN and SVGIG (reference sequence). V was pared by 3 bases and J by 5 bases, with 16 bases between. The CDR3 has 14 amino acids. Written as DNA, the CDR3 is TGTGCCTGGAGGAGGTCGGCTAGCGTCGAGACCCAGTACTTC. Protein sequence: CAWRRSASVETQYF.

The chain joins TRBV4-1 to TRBJ2-5, with 11 nucleotides matching TRBD2. V shed 3 bases, J shed 5 bases, and the junction held 8 bases outside the gene matches. The germline gives CDR1 MGHRA, CDR2 YSYEKL. CDR3 length: 16 amino acids. The CDR3 DNA is TGCGCCAGCAGCCAGATTAGCGGGAGGGCGGGGGAGACCCAGTACTTC. Translating gives CASSQISGRAGETQYF.

The chain is built from TRBV6-6 and TRBJ1-1, with D perhaps TRBD1 (5 bases). The CDR3 has 14 residues. Germline V gives CDR1 MNHNY, CDR2 SVGAGI (reference sequence). The ends were cut back, 0 bases at V and 7 bases at J, with 12 bases in the middle. CDR3 loop: CASSYSPRAFEAFF. The CDR3, as DNA: TGTGCCAGCAGTTACTCCCCCAGGGCCTTTGAAGCTTTCTTT.